The subject of this entry is one TCR beta chain. Its antigen remains undetermined. Within one base of it there is no much larger clone, and no base qualities were kept. This sample is part of a study of cytomegalovirus exposure and HLA in healthy donors (dated 2017 in TCRdb). With regard to the full study: An earlier analysis of under 600 of the donors reported approximately 300 Gb of sequence data and some 100 million unique TCR beta sequences from approximately 180 million T cells. The study used immunosequencing to profile the T cell repertoires of 666 subjects and linked those repertoires to cytomegalovirus serostatus. Typing coverage differed by locus: A, B, C, DRB1 and DQB1 were typed in roughly 620-630 donors, DQA1 in roughly 510, DPA1 in approximately 600, and DPB1 in 450 to 480. A later analysis re-examined previously published TCR beta repertoires from just over 650 donors and added high-resolution HLA genotyping to investigate patterns of TCR occurrence. Approximately 300 gigabases of sequencing data and tens of millions of unique TCR sequences were included in an early release covering about 600 HLA-typed donors. Of the roughly 420 genotyped donors, 70% to 90% were placed in the genetic ancestry cluster associated with self-reported Caucasian donors. On average, around 230,000 unique TCR beta nucleotide sequences were sequenced per donor among 398 genotyped donors of the cohort, with roughly 18% of those sequences being non-productive. To predict cytomegalovirus infection status, the study combined high-throughput TCR immunosequencing, statistical association of individual TCRs with disease status, and machine learning. Besides the first cohort of 666 subjects, a separate validation cohort made up of 120 or so different subjects was used. Roughly five DR-DQ haplotypes were handled as single units for association and clustering because linkage in the cohort was strong. Class I and class II HLA loci were covered by the typing at four-digit resolution. To decide whether each TCR beta V gene segment behaved as functional or pseudogenic, an earlier analysis of over 500 of the donors relied on high-throughput TCR beta sequencing. The study aimed to test whether signatures of past pathogen exposure could be identified by cataloging public T cell receptors. The later analysis used no new phenotypic data to find candidate immune exposures, relying instead on TCR beta sequences and their occurrence across donors. Donor age, sex, ethnicity and CMV serostatus were compiled together with the repertoire data. Every repertoire in the discovery cohort had been generated on one and the same sequencing platform. In a later genetic analysis, genome-wide SNP genotypes for about 55% of the roughly 700 donors were used, and that subset was treated as a discovery cohort. What the authors observed across the whole study: Linkage disequilibrium might explain the correlated functional status among segregating V segments, but an unknown experimental factor could not be excluded. A later analysis reported that several top co-occurrence clusters appeared linked to parvovirus B19, influenza, CMV and Epstein-Barr virus. A later analysis found that HLA-associated TCR beta chains were more clonally expanded and had lower generation probabilities than equally common non-associated chains. Some IMGT-functional V segments, including TRBV6-2 and TRBV6-3, could not be told apart with the 87-base-pair reads, so those segments were excluded. In a later genetic analysis, a missense DCLRE1C variant was associated with V-gene and J-gene trimming of TCR beta chains, and the association was replicated in an independent cohort. In a later genetic analysis, fewer N-insertions in productive TCRs were reported among donors in an Asian-associated ancestry cluster than the roughly 700-donor mean. Broadly in line with IMGT annotations, most TCR beta V segments showed up in productive rearrangements about 90% or about 30% of the time in an earlier analysis of several hundred of the donors. A later analysis found that TCR association rates varied across HLA loci, with DRB1 alleles showing the most associated TCRs and HLA-C alleles the fewest. In a later analysis, most CMV-associated TCR beta chains were found to appear HLA-restricted, with HLA associations seemingly driven largely by CMV exposure. Because HLA typing was missing for some donors at each locus, association tests included only the typed subset. According to the authors, the approach could potentially be generalized to other disease states and immunological phenotypes. The sequencing pipeline was judged likely to have produced a cluster of highly shared sequence variants as a technical artifact. A few of the identified cytomegalovirus-associated TCR beta chains were confirmed in vitro to be specific for cytomegalovirus antigens. In both the original and validation cohorts, the classifier was reported to diagnose cytomegalovirus status with high specificity and sensitivity. Assigning TCR associations to individual alleles was difficult when HLA alleles, especially DR and DQ, strongly co-occurred. This cohort had only TCR beta chains sequenced, and the lack of alpha or paired-chain data limited which features could be detected. The study listed approximately 150 TCR beta chains as associated with cytomegalovirus. For the cohort, immune exposure information was limited to CMV serostatus. The earlier analysis of a few hundred of the donors excluded approximately 17 rarely observed V segments, including chromosome 9 orphons, because counts were too low. Presence/absence analyses assumed roughly uniform sequencing depth across donors, an assumption that may not hold. A further reported finding was that TCR beta sequences accurately predicted the HLA-A and HLA-B alleles for most subjects in the first cohort. At a false discovery rate of 0.05, a later analysis linked 15,000 to 20,000 TCR beta sequences to specific HLA alleles. Most TCR sequences were seen in very few donors, while some public TCRs were found in many individuals.

Library creation used the immunoSEQ multiplex PCR assay. The multiplex PCR relied on a mix of 60 forward primers for TCR Vbeta segments and 13 reverse primers for TCR Jbeta segments. A multiplex PCR assay on genomic DNA amplified the CDR3 region of rearranged TCR beta genes. The Illumina HiSeq System was used to sequence the amplified TCR beta libraries as 87-base-pair reads. From the authors' description of their analysis: In a later analysis, about 80 million unique TCR beta chains were counted across the 650 to 750 repertoires, and about 10 million of these chains were shared by at least two donors. To remove PCR and sequencing errors, raw reads were error-corrected and collapsed into unique sequences using a nearest-neighbor algorithm that merged closely related sequences. Alignment of CDR3 sequences to IMGT reference sequences was used to assign V, D and J gene segments. For a sequence to be retained, a match of at least six nucleotides to both a V gene segment and a J gene segment was required. A rearrangement was called productive if the CDR3 had no stop codons and remained in frame with V and J, and every other rearrangement was called non-productive. Following IMGT convention, CDR3 was defined as the stretch from the second conserved V-encoded cysteine to the conserved J-encoded phenylalanine. The earlier analysis of about 560 of the donors excluded any sequence lacking an unambiguous match to a single V gene segment. An earlier analysis of fewer than 750 of the donors classified V segments as functional when productive rearrangements were above 56.7% and as segregating when the standard deviation between donors was above 5%. To diagnose cytomegalovirus status from the catalog of TCR beta chain sequences, a statistical classification framework was built. A later analysis assigned V and J genes by comparing TCR nucleotide sequences with IMGT/GENE-DB human TR gene sequences. In a later analysis, CDR3 sequences and most-parsimonious VDJ recombination scenarios were assigned using the TCRdist pipeline. In a later analysis, each TCR beta chain was defined by its CDR3 amino acid sequence together with its V-gene family, and reads lacking a unique V-gene family were excluded. In a later analysis, fewer than 650 highly shared, low-generation-probability nucleotide sequences were removed to address suspected cross-contamination and a sequencing artifact. In a later analysis, a clonal expansion index for each public chain was calculated from normalized within-repertoire ranks of inferred template counts. Generation probabilities in a later analysis came from a VDJ recombination model fitted to out-of-frame rearrangements, and those results were checked against IGoR. A later analysis scored TCR-TCR, TCR-HLA and TCR-CMV co-occurrence with hypergeometric tests, applying a repertoire-size bias correction to TCR pairs. In a later analysis, false discovery rates were estimated by permuting HLA or CMV assignments 20 times. In a later analysis, co-occurring TCRs were grouped with DBSCAN, and TCRdist sequence similarity was added when clustering was performed within HLA-allele-positive subsets. Repertoires with fewer than 30,000 or more than 120,000 public chains were left out of co-occurrence clustering, as were about five repertoires with anomalous nucleotide sharing. TCRdb took over this immuneACCESS table, retaining in-frame rearrangements with V and J assigned. Such tables are incomplete; in checked studies, under half of the missing clones stem from an unresolved V gene, and the remainder is unexplained. The V and J calls and clone size come from that table; D and trimming were worked out from the DNA. Across this sample there are 95,000 to 110,000 clones, with about three quarters seen only once. The ten largest clones capture roughly 8% of the sample.

In total, approximately 690 healthy bone marrow donors made up the cohort. At the time of sampling, every cohort member was nominally healthy, though immune exposures that went unrecorded were likely present. The donor tested CMV seronegative, placing the donor among the roughly 350 seronegative members of the cohort. Each donor provided a peripheral blood sample, and peripheral blood mononuclear cells were used for TCR beta sequencing. The Qiagen DNeasy Blood Extraction Kit was used to extract genomic DNA from the blood cell samples. The germline V gene gives CDR1 as SGDLS and CDR2 as YYNGEE. The CDR3 measures 16 amino acids from cysteine to phenylalanine. This entry keeps only the CDR3 DNA: 48 bases, framed from base 1. Trimming costs V 2 bases and J 1 base, and their ends lie 15 bases apart.

Source material: PBMCs. The receptor was derived from a man aged 25 to 40 in good health and CMV-seronegative. The rearrangement combines TRBV9 with TRBJ2-5; the D gene lacks a confident call. The nucleotide sequence is TGTGCCAGCAGCGTCTCCAGCCACTATTCCCAAGAGACCCAGTACTTC. Protein translation: CASSVSSHYSQETQYF.